These 2 T cell receptor beta chains came from one sample sequenced in a study of shared clonotypes between healthy human individuals. Data came from immunoSEQ multiplex PCR; TCRdb stores just in-frame clones and leaves some out. Here the sample spans approximately 2.5 million clones, around 94% being singletons. Sequencing was performed on naive CD4+ T cells sorted from blood. Subset of the sample: CD45RA+ positively selected. These receptors were obtained from a man in his late teens or twenties in good health.

The rearrangement uses TRBV2 and TRBJ2-5; a weak D match, TRBD1 (5 bases). The CDR3 length is 15 residues. Germline CDR1 is SNHLY and CDR2 is FYNNEI. The V and J ends lost 4 bases and 3 bases respectively, with 15 bases between them. The CDR3 region is CASSAGRALKETQYF. Here the CDR3 DNA reads TGTGCCAGCAGTGCGGGCAGGGCCCTCAAAGAGACCCAGTACTTC. The full variable domain, rest sourced from reference TRBV2 and TRBJ2-5, is EPEVTQTPSHQVTQMGQEVILRCVPISNHLYFYWYRQILGQKVEFLVSFYNNEISEKSEIFDDQFSVERPDGSNFTLKIRSTKLEDSAMYFCASSAGRALKETQYFGPGTRLLVL.

The chain links TRBV7-9 to TRBJ2-5; the match to TRBD2 covers 7 bases. Germline loops: CDR1 SEHNR, CDR2 FQNEAQ (reference sequence). The CDR3 contains 15 residues. V shed 5 bases and J 7 bases; nucleotides not matched to a gene: 13. This CDR3 is CASSKRGTGGGTQYF. In DNA form, the CDR3 reads TGTGCCAGCAGCAAGCGGGGAACCGGGGGTGGGACCCAGTACTTC.